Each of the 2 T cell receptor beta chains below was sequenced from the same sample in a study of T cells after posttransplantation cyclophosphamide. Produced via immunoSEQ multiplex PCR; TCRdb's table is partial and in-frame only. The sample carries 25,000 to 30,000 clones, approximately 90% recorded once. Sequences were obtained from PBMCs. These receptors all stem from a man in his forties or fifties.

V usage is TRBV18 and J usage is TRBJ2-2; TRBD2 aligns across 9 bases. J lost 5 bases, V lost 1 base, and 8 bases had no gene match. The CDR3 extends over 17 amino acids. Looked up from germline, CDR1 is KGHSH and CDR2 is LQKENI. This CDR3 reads CASSPLHSGSPTGELFF. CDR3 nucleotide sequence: TGTGCCAGCTCACCACTACATAGCGGGAGTCCTACCGGGGAGCTGTTTTTT. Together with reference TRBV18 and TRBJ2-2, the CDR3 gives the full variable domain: NAGVMQNPRHLVRRRGQEARLRCSPMKGHSHVYWYRQLPEEGLKFMVYLQKENIIDESGMPKERFSAEFPKEGPSILRIQQVVRGDSAAYFCASSPLHSGSPTGELFFGEGSRLTVL.

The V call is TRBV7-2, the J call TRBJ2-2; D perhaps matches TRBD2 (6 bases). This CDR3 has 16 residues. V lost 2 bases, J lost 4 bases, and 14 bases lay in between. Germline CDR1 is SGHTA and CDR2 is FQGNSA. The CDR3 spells CASSLRPGRSTGELFF. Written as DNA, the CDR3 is TGTGCCAGCAGCTTACGTCCAGGGAGGAGCACCGGGGAGCTGTTTTTT.